This T cell receptor beta chain appears in the sequencing data of a study of early T cells in non-severe SARS-CoV-2 infection. Study findings and constraints: Anti-spike CD8 responses were favored in VDJdb matching, and private and CD4 specificities were missed.

TCRdb recomputed calls from the 5' RACE reads with MiXCR, one row per CDR3 protein. The table has roughly 58,000 distinct CDR3 sequences, around 13% seen once. The germline CDR1 and CDR2 sequences are SQVTM and ANQGSEA. The CDR3 totals 11 residues. The J segment lost 12 bases and the V segment lost 4 bases, leaving 6 bases of the junction unmatched. On this clonotype: What it recognizes is unknown.

The material sequenced was whole blood. The chain joins TRBV29-1 to TRBJ2-1; 7 nucleotides line up with TRBD1. The sequence derives from an adult who was a healthcare worker with PCR-confirmed SARS-CoV-2 infection or an uninfected control (not recorded which). This chain's CDR3 is CSVVKGGRQFF. The CDR3 DNA reads as TGCAGCGTTGTCAAAGGGGGCCGGCAGTTCTTC.